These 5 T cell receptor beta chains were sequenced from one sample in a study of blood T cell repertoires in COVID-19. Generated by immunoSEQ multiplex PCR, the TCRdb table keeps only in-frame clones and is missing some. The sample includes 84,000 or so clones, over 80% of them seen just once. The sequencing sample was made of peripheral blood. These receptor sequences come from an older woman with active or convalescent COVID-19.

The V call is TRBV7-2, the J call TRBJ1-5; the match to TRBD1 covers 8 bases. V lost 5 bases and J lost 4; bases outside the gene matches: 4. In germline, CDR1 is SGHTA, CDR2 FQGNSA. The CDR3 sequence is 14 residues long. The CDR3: CASSPRTGNQPQHF. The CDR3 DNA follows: TGTGCCAGCAGCCCCCGGACAGGGAATCAGCCCCAGCATTTT.

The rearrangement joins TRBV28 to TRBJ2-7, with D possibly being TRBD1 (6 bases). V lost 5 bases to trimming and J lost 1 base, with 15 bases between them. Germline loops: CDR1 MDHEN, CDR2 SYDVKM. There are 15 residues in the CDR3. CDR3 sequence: CASSPPRGKSYEQYF. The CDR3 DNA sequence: TGTGCCAGCAGTCCCCCCAGGGGTAAATCCTACGAGCAGTACTTC.

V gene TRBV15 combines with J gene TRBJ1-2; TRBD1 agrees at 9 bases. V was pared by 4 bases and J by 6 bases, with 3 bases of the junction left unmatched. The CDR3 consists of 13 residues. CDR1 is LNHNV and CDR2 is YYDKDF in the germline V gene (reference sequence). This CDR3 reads CATSTGTGNGYTF. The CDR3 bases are TGTGCCACCAGCACGGGGACAGGGAATGGCTACACCTTC.

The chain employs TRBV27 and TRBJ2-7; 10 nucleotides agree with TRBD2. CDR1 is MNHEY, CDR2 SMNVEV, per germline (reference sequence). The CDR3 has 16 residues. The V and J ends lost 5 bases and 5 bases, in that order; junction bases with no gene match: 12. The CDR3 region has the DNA TGTGCCAGCAGTCAGCGGGGGGGCCAGGTGGGAAACGAGCAGTACTTC. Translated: CASSQRGGQVGNEQYF.

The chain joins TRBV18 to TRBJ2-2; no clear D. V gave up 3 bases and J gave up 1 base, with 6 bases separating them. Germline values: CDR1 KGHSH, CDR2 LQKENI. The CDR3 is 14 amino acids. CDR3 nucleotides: TGTGCCAGCTCACCGCAACAGAACACCGGGGAGCTGTTTTTT. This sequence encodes CASSPQQNTGELFF. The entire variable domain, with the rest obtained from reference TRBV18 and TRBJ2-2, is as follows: NAGVMQNPRHLVRRRGQEARLRCSPMKGHSHVYWYRQLPEEGLKFMVYLQKENIIDESGMPKERFSAEFPKEGPSILRIQQVVRGDSAAYFCASSPQQNTGELFFGEGSRLTVL.